What follows describes a single T cell receptor (beta chain). Its antigen is unknown. The data were obtained in a study of CD8 T cells in ankylosing spondylitis. Overall study results and limits: Seemingly distinctive of ankylosing spondylitis blood was a TCR beta motif formed by eight highly homologous variants.

Quantitative molecular-barcoded 5'-RACE generated the TCR beta libraries. Via MiXCR, TCRdb re-called the 5' RACE reads, giving one row per CDR3 protein. This table holds 150,000 to 200,000 distinct CDR3 sequences, approximately 12% found once. Germline CDR1 is SGHTA and CDR2 is FQGNSA. The junction had 7 bases not matched to a gene; V was cut back by 2 bases and J by 4 bases. There are 15 residues in the CDR3. The rearrangement joins TRBV7-2 to TRBJ2-7; 8 nucleotides align to TRBD2. The clonotype was recovered from a female donor with ankylosing spondylitis or in good health (not recorded which). Sequencing was carried out using blood, either unsorted or a sorted T cell fraction (not recorded which). The CDR3 region has the DNA TGTGCCAGCAGCTTAAGCGGGGGCCCAAGGTACGAGCAGTACTTC. Translating it yields CASSLSGGPRYEQYF.